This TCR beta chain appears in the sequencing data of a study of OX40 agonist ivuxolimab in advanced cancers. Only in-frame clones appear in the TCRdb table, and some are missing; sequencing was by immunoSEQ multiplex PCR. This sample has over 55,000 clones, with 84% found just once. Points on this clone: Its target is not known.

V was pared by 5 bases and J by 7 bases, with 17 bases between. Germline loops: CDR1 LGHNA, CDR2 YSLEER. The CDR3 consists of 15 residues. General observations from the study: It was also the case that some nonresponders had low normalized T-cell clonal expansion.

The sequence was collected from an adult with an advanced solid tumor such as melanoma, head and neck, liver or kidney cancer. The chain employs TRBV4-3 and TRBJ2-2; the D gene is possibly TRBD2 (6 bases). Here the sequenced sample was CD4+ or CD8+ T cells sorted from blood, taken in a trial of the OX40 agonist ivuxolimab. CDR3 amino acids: CASSFQASEDGELFF. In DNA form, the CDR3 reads TGCGCCAGCAGCTTCCAGGCTAGCGAGGACGGGGAGCTGTTTTTT.